The next 4 T cell receptor beta chains were all read from a single sample in a study of vaccination and CD4 T cells after COVID-19. Treatment meaning: roughly ten-day PBMC culture with coronavirus spike peptide pools or control peptides (ViraFEST assay). Sequencing of DNA taken from cultured CD4+ T cells relied on the Oncomine TCR Beta short-read assay. A single record per CDR3 protein comes from TCRdb applying MiXCR to the PCR reads. The table includes about 12,000 distinct CDR3 sequences, roughly 64% detected once. These receptors have no known antigen. The sequenced sample consisted of CD4+ T cells from blood, cultured in vitro. These receptors originate from a human donor who had recovered from COVID-19.

This chain uses TRBV27 with TRBJ2-2, with D tentatively TRBD1 or TRBD2 (5 bases each). This CDR3 is 18 amino acids long. Germline V lookup: CDR1 MNHEY, CDR2 SMNVEV (reference sequence). Trimming pared 4 bases from V and 5 bases from J, leaving 23 bases between. The CDR3, as DNA: TGTGCCAGCAGTTCGGTCCGGAATTTTGGGGGTCCAACCGGGGAGCTGTTTTTT. Translation gives CASSSVRNFGGPTGELFF.

The chain has TRBV28 and TRBJ1-2, with D possibly TRBD1 on 6 matching bases. The CDR3 length is 13 residues. From germline, CDR1 is MDHEN and CDR2 SYDVKM. Trimming pared 6 bases from V and 3 bases from J, leaving 11 bases between. CDR3 DNA: TGTGCCAGCAGGCCAGGGGCGCACTATGGCTACACCTTC. It translates to CASRPGAHYGYTF.

The CDR3 nucleotides are TGCGCCAGCAGCCCCGAGGGCGCCAGAAGTGGCTACACCTTC. Translated: CASSPEGARSGYTF. The chain combines TRBV5-1 with TRBJ1-2; D not certain. V lost 4 bases, J lost 7 bases, and 17 bases lay in between. This CDR3 comprises 14 residues. The germline CDR1 and CDR2 sequences are SGHRS and YFSETQ.

A few counts support this clonotype. The chain uses TRBV6-5 and TRBJ1-5; D possibly corresponds to TRBD1 (6 bases). Trimming took off 4 bases at V and 7 bases at J, with 11 bases between the two ends. This CDR3 contains 13 residues. Germline V CDR1 and CDR2: MNHEY, SVGAGI. DNA for the CDR3: TGTGCCAGCAGTTTCACGGGGGCACAGCCCCAGCATTTT. It codes for CASSFTGAQPQHF.